This TCR beta chain was obtained from a study of blood T cell repertoires in COVID-19. As for the study in general: Nucleic acid was either cDNA or gDNA, and it came from T cells, B-cell-depleted T cells, or PBMCs.

As originally analysed: Amplified reference gene primers provided the basis for estimating nucleated cell counts. Repertoires were generated with immunoSEQ multiplex PCR, while TCRdb's copy carries only in-frame clones and drops some. The V and J calls and clone size come from that table; D and trimming were worked out from the DNA. This sample yields under 200,000 clones, of which about 85% are seen a single time; roughly a fifth belongs to the top ten. The J segment lost 2 bases and the V segment lost 4 bases, leaving 11 bases of the junction unmatched. The germline CDR1 and CDR2 sequences are SGHDT and YYEEEE. This CDR3 contains 16 residues.

The sequenced material came from peripheral blood. V and J are TRBV5-6 and TRBJ1-1; 7 bases are a match to TRBD1. This sequence originates from a man in his sixties with active or convalescent COVID-19. The CDR3 nucleotides read TGTGCCAGCAGCCTAGATGGGACAGAAGAAAACACTGAAGCTTTCTTT. This sequence encodes CASSLDGTEENTEAFF.